One and the same sample provided the 11 T cell receptor beta chains below, sequenced in a study of cytomegalovirus exposure and HLA in healthy donors. Researchers ran the PCR with 60 Vbeta and 13 Jbeta primers. The repertoire was sequenced with immunoSEQ multiplex PCR; TCRdb's copy has only in-frame clones and lacks some. The sample includes roughly 290,000 clones, 75% to 85% of them seen just once. The sample comprised PBMCs. Receptors were obtained from a girl aged 2 to 9 in good health and CMV-seronegative.

The CDR3 reads CASSFGLVRGYEQYF. DNA of the CDR3: TGCGCCAGCAGCTTCGGACTAGTAAGGGGCTACGAGCAGTACTTC. V gene TRBV5-1 combines with J gene TRBJ2-7; 7 nucleotides agree with TRBD2. This CDR3 region has 15 residues. With V trimmed by 2 bases and J by 3 bases, 8 bases remained unmatched. Germline V gene sequence: CDR1 SGHRS, CDR2 YFSETQ.

The rearrangement links TRBV5-5 to TRBJ1-4; 8 nucleotides match TRBD1. The CDR3 has 17 amino acids. Germline V lookup: CDR1 SGHKS, CDR2 YYEKEE (reference sequence). The V gene end was trimmed by 4 bases and the J gene end by 5 bases; junction bases not matched to a gene: 13. CDR3 protein: CASSHHQQGARNEKLFF. For the CDR3, the DNA is TGTGCCAGCAGCCACCACCAGCAGGGGGCGCGGAATGAAAAACTGTTTTTT.

This rearrangement joins TRBV5-1 to TRBJ2-5, with D perhaps matching TRBD1 (6 bases). The assigned J gene may be wrong: the sequence end matches TRBJ2-7 better. Germline V CDR1 and CDR2: SGHRS, YFSETQ. The CDR3 runs to 13 residues. The CDR3 DNA sequence: TGCGCCAGCAGCTTGGGCATAGGGGGCGAGCAGTACTTC. Protein product: CASSLGIGGEQYF.

The chain links TRBV7-9 to TRBJ1-3, with TRBD1 matching 7 bases. CDR3 size: 14 residues. The germline CDR1 and CDR2 sequences are SEHNR and FQNEAQ (reference sequence). V gave up 5 bases and J gave up 6 bases; unmatched junction bases: 7. Here the CDR3 DNA reads TGTGCCAGCAGCCCTAGGGACAGATTAAACACCATATATTTT. Translated, it gives CASSPRDRLNTIYF.

The genes are TRBV28 and TRBJ1-2; D is unresolved. CDR3 length: 15 amino acids. Germline CDR1 reads MDHEN; CDR2 reads SYDVKM. Trimming took 0 bases from V and 5 from J, leaving 13 bases between them. CDR3 coding DNA: TGTGCCAGCAGTTTATGGTATCGAGGCGGGTATGGCTACACCTTC. Translated, it gives CASSLWYRGGYGYTF.

This chain links TRBV5-1 with TRBJ1-4; 8 bases fit TRBD1. The J segment lost 5 bases and the V segment lost 4 bases, leaving 4 bases of the junction unmatched. CDR1 is SGHRS and CDR2 is YFSETQ in the germline V gene. This CDR3 has 14 amino acids. In DNA form, the CDR3 reads TGCGCCAGCAGCCGGGACAGGCCAAATGAAAAACTGTTTTTT. It is translated as CASSRDRPNEKLFF.

The rearrangement links TRBV14 to TRBJ1-2; D may be TRBD1 (6 bases). V lost 1 base and J lost 8, with 20 bases in between. The CDR3 sequence is 16 residues long. CDR1 SGHDN and CDR2 FVKESK come from the germline V gene. CDR3 coding DNA: TGTGCCAGCAGCCAAGTTAGCTGGATGCCGAGGGGGGGCTACACCTTC. This translates into CASSQVSWMPRGGYTF.

The gene calls are TRBV7-3 and TRBJ2-1; 10 bases fit TRBD1. V was pared by 3 bases and J by 9 bases, with 14 bases of the junction left unmatched. The CDR3 covers 17 residues. CDR1 and CDR2 from the germline V gene are SGHTA and FQGTGA. The DNA for the CDR3 is TGTGCCAGCAGCTTTCAAACGGGACAGGGGTCCCGAAGTGAGCAGTTCTTC. This sequence encodes CASSFQTGQGSRSEQFF.

This chain connects TRBV28 to TRBJ1-2; the D is unclear. CDR1 MDHEN and CDR2 SYDVKM come from the germline V gene. The CDR3 runs 13 residues. V lost 1 base, J lost 5 bases, and 8 bases lay in between. For the CDR3, the DNA is TGTGCCAGCAGTTTATTGACGGGGTATGGCTACACCTTC. Translation: CASSLLTGYGYTF.

V usage is TRBV7-2 and J usage is TRBJ2-1; 8 bases match TRBD2. The CDR3 sequence is 17 residues long. The germline V gene encodes CDR1 SGHTA and CDR2 FQGNSA. Losses at the gene ends were 7 bases for V and 10 bases for J; bases not matched to a gene: 21. Here the CDR3 DNA reads TGTGCCAGCACCCCCCCAGCCCGGGGGGGTCCCTGGGGGGAGCAGTTCTTC. It specifies CASTPPARGGPWGEQFF.

The rearrangement joins TRBV7-9 to TRBJ1-2; D may be TRBD1 (5 bases). Between the trimmed V and J ends, which lost 1 base and 6 bases, there was a span of 12 bases. This CDR3 has 14 amino acids. Germline values: CDR1 SEHNR, CDR2 FQNEAQ (reference sequence). CDR3 region: CASSLGHRNDGYTF. The DNA of the CDR3 is TGTGCCAGCAGCTTAGGGCACAGGAATGATGGCTACACCTTC.